Below, 11 T cell receptor beta chains from the same sample are listed, as sequenced in a study of T-cell memory formation after mild COVID-19. MiXCR, applied by TCRdb to the 5' RACE reads, yields one record per CDR3 protein. This repertoire shows 300,000 or so distinct CDR3 sequences, about 16% found once; its top ten account for roughly 20%. The sample consisted of PBMCs or a T cell subset sorted from them (not recorded which). These receptors were collected from a man aged 18 to 29 who had mild COVID-19 (a few samples of this study predate the infection). Cell type and time point are not known.

In its sample, this clonotype was seen a few times. This chain joins TRBV20-1 and TRBJ2-3; TRBD2 might be the D (6 bases). CDR1 and CDR2 (germline): DFQATT, SNEGSKA (reference sequence). The CDR3 consists of 15 residues. V dropped 5 bases and J dropped 2 bases, with 17 bases sitting between them. The CDR3 DNA reads TGCAGTGCTCGGCGGGAACGGGGACCCACAGATACGCAGTATTTT. Translation: CSARRERGPTDTQYF.

V and J are TRBV28 and TRBJ2-3, with a weak D call TRBD2 (5 bases). The germline V gene has CDR1 MDHEN and CDR2 SYDVKM. Trimming stripped 6 bases from V and 6 bases from J, with 10 bases between. The CDR3 is 12 residues long. CDR3 in DNA: TGTGCCAGCAGCGGACTTCACGATACGCAGTATTTT. Amino acid sequence: CASSGLHDTQYF.

This rearrangement joins TRBV7-6 to TRBJ2-2; the D gene is possibly TRBD1 (5 bases). The germline gives CDR1 SGHVS, CDR2 FNYEAQ. V was cut by 1 base and J by 6 bases, with 9 bases left in between. This CDR3 spans 14 amino acids. CDR3 sequence: CASSLEGSPGELFF. In nucleotides, the CDR3 is TGTGCCAGCAGCTTAGAGGGGTCGCCCGGGGAGCTGTTTTTT.

This clonotype was seen repeatedly, ten times or more. This chain joins TRBV4-3 and TRBJ1-5; no clear D gene. The ends were cut back, 0 bases at V and 3 bases at J, with 6 bases in the middle. CDR3 length: 14 residues. CDR1 is LGHNA, CDR2 YSLEER, per germline. The DNA for the CDR3 is TGCGCCAGCAGCCAAGATAGTCTCAATCAGCCCCAGCATTTT. The encoded protein is CASSQDSLNQPQHF.

The table lists this clonotype with a few counts. The chain has TRBV2 and TRBJ2-3; D remains ambiguous. Between the trimmed V and J ends, which lost 4 bases and 6 bases, there was a span of 5 bases. The germline CDR1 and CDR2 sequences are SNHLY and FYNNEI. This CDR3 contains 11 residues. CDR3 sequence: CASSVWDTQYF. The CDR3 DNA is TGTGCCAGCAGTGTATGGGATACGCAGTATTTT.

This clonotype has only a few counts. V usage is TRBV7-2 and J usage is TRBJ2-7; D is ambiguous. Trimming took 4 bases from V and 4 from J, leaving 17 bases between them. CDR1 SGHTA and CDR2 FQGNSA come from the germline V gene. The CDR3 contains 15 residues. As DNA, the CDR3 is TGTGCCAGCAGCTCCCGCGAGGCGCTACGGTACGAGCAGTACTTC. This gives the protein CASSSREALRYEQYF.

On this clonotype: This clone may be a read error of a much larger clone one base away. The chain carries TRBV7-2 and TRBJ2-7; 11 bases agree with TRBD1. The CDR3 consists of 14 residues. The V and J ends lost 5 bases and 3 bases, in that order; junction bases with no gene match: 3. Germline loops: CDR1 SGHTA, CDR2 FQGNSA. In nucleotides, the CDR3 is TGTGCCAGCAGCACCGGGACAGGGGGCTACGAGCAGTACTTC. As protein: CASSTGTGGYEQYF.

The V gene is TRBV7-9, the J gene TRBJ2-3; D unresolved. CDR3 length equals 15 residues. Germline V gene data show CDR1 as SEHNR and CDR2 as FQNEAQ (reference sequence). The V gene lost 4 bases and the J gene lost 2 bases, with 13 bases spanning the gap. This CDR3 is CASSWAPGVTDTQYF. CDR3 nucleotides: TGTGCCAGCAGCTGGGCCCCTGGAGTCACAGATACGCAGTATTTT.

The CDR3 bases are TGTGCCAGCAGCTTACTAGCGGGGGGGCAGTCGGGTGACACCGGGGAGCTGTTTTTT. Translated, it gives CASSLLAGGQSGDTGELFF. The gene calls are TRBV7-6 and TRBJ2-2; 12 nucleotides align to TRBD2. Trimming took 2 bases from V and 3 from J; bases not matched to a gene: 10. From germline, CDR1 is SGHVS and CDR2 FNYEAQ. The CDR3 has 19 amino acids.

This clonotype was seen only a few times. The genes are TRBV7-2 and TRBJ1-2; TRBD1 might be the D (5 bases). This CDR3 has 14 amino acids. The ends were cut back, 6 bases at V and 4 bases at J, with 15 bases in the middle. Germline V gene data show CDR1 as SGHTA and CDR2 as FQGNSA. The CDR3 is CASRGLDRSYGYTF. The CDR3 coding sequence is TGTGCCAGCAGGGGGCTAGACCGTTCCTATGGCTACACCTTC.

The gene calls are TRBV19 and TRBJ1-5, with D perhaps matching TRBD1 (5 bases). Germline V gene lookup returns CDR1 LNHDA and CDR2 SQIVND (reference sequence). The V end was cut by 3 bases, the J end by 1 base, with 19 bases between. This CDR3 has 18 residues. The CDR3 DNA is TGTGCCAGTAGTATCCTCTCCATCGGCGGGGGGAGCAATCAGCCCCAGCATTTT. This codes for CASSILSIGGGSNQPQHF.